Included here is one TCR beta chain sequence, with context. These data are taken from a study of cytomegalovirus exposure and HLA in healthy donors. The PCR made use of 60 Vbeta and 13 Jbeta primers. Here immunoSEQ multiplex PCR was the method, and the copy in TCRdb shows in-frame clones only, minus some. This table has 95,000 to 100,000 clones, about 80% appearing once. Looked up from germline, CDR1 is SEHNR and CDR2 is FQNEAQ (reference sequence). The trim removed 1 base at V and 0 bases at J, leaving 3 bases unmatched. This CDR3 region has 17 residues. J is TRBJ2-1 and V is TRBV7-9; TRBD2 agrees at 10 bases. The receptor was derived from a man aged 35 to 55 in good health and CMV-seronegative. Sequenced: PBMCs. The CDR3 DNA reads TGTGCCAGCAGCTTAGGGGGACTAGCGCGCTCCTACAATGAGCAGTTCTTC. Encoded protein: CASSLGGLARSYNEQFF.